The 5 T cell receptor beta chains in this list originate from one sample, sequenced in a study of cytomegalovirus exposure and HLA in healthy donors. The PCR employed 60 Vbeta primers together with 13 Jbeta primers. Assay: immunoSEQ multiplex PCR; the TCRdb copy retains only in-frame clones and omits some. The table lists some 77,000 clones, about 79% of them singletons. Sequencing used PBMCs. The receptor source for this set is a woman between 40 and 55 years old in good health and CMV-seronegative.

This clone was seen once. This rearrangement joins TRBV25-1 to TRBJ2-5, with 7 bases aligning to TRBD2. V lost 3 bases and J lost 1; bases outside the gene matches: 5. Germline V gene data show CDR1 as MGHDK and CDR2 as SYGVNS. CDR3 length equals 15 residues. DNA of the CDR3: TGTGCCAGCAGTGATCCTGGACTAGTCCAAGAGACCCAGTACTTC. This sequence encodes CASSDPGLVQETQYF.

The gene calls are TRBV6-5 and TRBJ1-3; 8 bases are a match to TRBD1. CDR3 size: 15 residues. V gave up 5 bases and J gave up 4 bases; unmatched junction bases: 7. CDR1 is MNHEY and CDR2 is SVGAGI in the germline V gene. The CDR3 protein is CASSLGQGWGNTIYF. For the CDR3, the DNA is TGTGCCAGCAGTCTTGGACAGGGCTGGGGAAACACCATATATTTT.

A single count supports this clone. V and J are TRBV15 and TRBJ1-1; no firm D call. Germline loops: CDR1 LNHNV, CDR2 YYDKDF (reference sequence). Trimming pared 1 base from V and 1 base from J, leaving 13 bases between. CDR3 length: 16 amino acids. For the CDR3, the DNA is TGTGCCACCAGCAGAGTCCCCCTGGCGGGGAACACTGAAGCTTTCTTT. Protein: CATSRVPLAGNTEAFF.

The V gene is TRBV6-5, the J gene TRBJ1-1; D gene ambiguous. CDR3 size: 15 residues. Deletions cut 0 bases from V and 0 bases from J, with 8 bases between. Germline values: CDR1 MNHEY, CDR2 SVGAGI. The DNA of the CDR3 is TGTGCCAGCAGTTACTCGCCAGTCATGAACACTGAAGCTTTCTTT. This sequence encodes CASSYSPVMNTEAFF.

The chain couples TRBV7-3 to TRBJ2-2; 9 bases fit TRBD1. V was pared by 5 bases and J by 4 bases, with 5 bases of the junction left unmatched. Per the germline V gene, CDR1 is SGHTA and CDR2 is FQGTGA. The CDR3 contains 15 residues. The CDR3 nucleotides are TGTGCCAGCAGCGCACAGGGGGCGGGCACCGGGGAGCTGTTTTTT. This sequence encodes CASSAQGAGTGELFF.